These 20 T cell receptor beta chains were sequenced from one sample in a study of shared clonotypes between healthy human individuals. TCRdb keeps only in-frame clones here, not all; method: immunoSEQ multiplex PCR. Among millions of clones listed, 90% to 95% were seen once. The sequencing input was naive CD4+ T cells from PBMCs. Subset of the sample: CD45RA+ positively selected. The receptors here all came from a young man in good health. Some clones in this sample may be carry-over from other donors' samples.

The V gene is TRBV2, the J gene TRBJ2-1, with 10 bases lining up with TRBD2. The CDR3 is 16 residues long. Germline trimming cut 5 bases from V and 8 bases from J; bases unmatched to any gene: 12. In germline, CDR1 is SNHLY, CDR2 FYNNEI. The CDR3 is CASSPAGAGGGDEQFF. The CDR3 DNA sequence: TGTGCCAGCAGTCCAGCGGGAGCGGGAGGGGGGGATGAGCAGTTCTTC.

The chain uses TRBV4-1 and TRBJ2-1; 8 bases fit TRBD2. Germline lookup yields CDR1 MGHRA and CDR2 YSYEKL. The CDR3 runs 15 residues. The V gene end was trimmed by 1 base and the J gene end by 5 bases; junction bases not matched to a gene: 4. CDR3 coding DNA: TGCGCCAGCAGCCAAGCGACTAGCGCCAACAATGAGCAGTTCTTC. Translation: CASSQATSANNEQFF.

The chain has TRBV4-2 and TRBJ2-3; 14 bases fit TRBD2. V shed 4 bases, J shed 2 bases, and the junction held 11 bases outside the gene matches. Germline assignment: CDR1 LGHNA and CDR2 YNFKEQ. This CDR3 comprises 19 residues. The CDR3 sequence: CASSRGLAGEASNTDTQYF. CDR3 nucleotides: TGTGCCAGCAGCCGGGGACTAGCGGGAGAGGCTTCTAACACAGATACGCAGTATTTT.

The V gene is TRBV7-6, the J gene TRBJ1-3; 9 nucleotides agree with TRBD1. V was pared by 6 bases and J by 4 bases, with 10 bases of the junction left unmatched. The CDR3 loop spans 16 amino acids. The germline gives CDR1 SGHVS, CDR2 FNYEAQ. The CDR3 DNA is TGTGCCAGCAGTCCGGACAGGGGTTCTGCAGGAAACACCATATATTTT. Translated: CASSPDRGSAGNTIYF.

The V and J genes are TRBV5-1 and TRBJ1-1; weak D call: TRBD1 (5 bases). The V end was cut by 1 base, the J end by 4 bases, with 8 bases between. From germline, CDR1 is SGHRS and CDR2 YFSETQ. The CDR3 runs 13 residues. CDR3 loop: CASSLYGGTEAFF. In DNA, the CDR3 is TGCGCCAGCAGCTTGTACGGGGGCACTGAAGCTTTCTTT.

As to this clone: In the same sample, other DNA sequences code for this CDR3. The chain recombines TRBV28 with TRBJ1-2; D call uncertain. Germline V gene data show CDR1 as MDHEN and CDR2 as SYDVKM. This CDR3 has 12 amino acids. Trimming removed 2 bases at V and 4 bases at J, with 5 bases between. In DNA, the CDR3 is TGTGCCAGCAGTTTACGGTCCTATGGCTACACCTTC. This gives the protein CASSLRSYGYTF.

The J gene is TRBJ1-3, the V gene TRBV19; D gene uncertain. In germline, CDR1 is LNHDA, CDR2 SQIVND (reference sequence). This CDR3 comprises 15 residues. V lost 7 bases and J 0 bases, leaving 13 bases between the germline ends. The chain's CDR3 is CASNVVGVSGNTIYF. The CDR3 DNA reads TGTGCCAGTAATGTCGTCGGAGTCTCTGGAAACACCATATATTTT.

The chain has TRBV11-2 and TRBJ2-6; TRBD1 aligns across 8 bases. Germline trimming cut 5 bases from V and 0 bases from J; bases unmatched to any gene: 9. Germline-derived CDR1 and CDR2 are SGHAT and FQNNGV. The CDR3 totals 18 residues. The CDR3 nucleotides are TGTGCCAGCAGCCACTACACCGGGACAGGCTCTGGGGCCAACGTCCTGACTTTC. It translates to CASSHYTGTGSGANVLTF.

V gene TRBV7-9 combines with J gene TRBJ2-7; 9 bases fit TRBD2. The V gene end was trimmed by 6 bases and the J gene end by 4 bases; junction bases not matched to a gene: 7. This CDR3 region has 14 residues. The V gene's germline CDR1 is SEHNR and CDR2 FQNEAQ (reference sequence). The CDR3 region has the DNA TGTGCCAGCAGTTCTAGCGGGACTACATACGAGCAGTACTTC. It is translated as CASSSSGTTYEQYF. The full variable domain, completed using reference TRBV7-9 and TRBJ2-7, is DTGVSQNPRHKITKRGQNVTFRCDPISEHNRLYWYRQTLGQGPEFLTYFQNEAQLEKSRLLSDRFSAERPKGSFSTLEIQRTEQGDSAMYLCASSSSGTTYEQYFGPGTRLTVT.

This chain links TRBV7-9 with TRBJ1-1; the match to TRBD1 covers 9 bases. V was clipped by 4 bases and J by 4 bases; unmatched bases: 7. The CDR3 consists of 15 residues. Per germline, CDR1 SEHNR and CDR2 FQNEAQ (reference sequence). The CDR3 nucleotides read TGTGCCAGCAGCTGGGGACAGGGATGGGCCACTGAAGCTTTCTTT. Translation gives CASSWGQGWATEAFF. Together with reference TRBV7-9 and TRBJ1-1, the CDR3 gives the full variable domain: DTGVSQNPRHKITKRGQNVTFRCDPISEHNRLYWYRQTLGQGPEFLTYFQNEAQLEKSRLLSDRFSAERPKGSFSTLEIQRTEQGDSAMYLCASSWGQGWATEAFFGQGTRLTVV.

The chain has TRBV7-8 and TRBJ2-4; D might be TRBD2 (6 bases). Germline lookup yields CDR1 SGHVS and CDR2 FQNEAQ. Trimming stripped 5 bases from V and 8 bases from J, with 10 bases between. The CDR3 loop spans 12 amino acids. The CDR3 nucleotides are TGTGCCAGCAGCGTCCCGGGGGACATTCAGTACTTC. It is translated as CASSVPGDIQYF.

A single count supports this clone. CDR3 sequence: CASSQERERALDSGYTF. For the CDR3, the DNA is TGCGCCAGCAGCCAAGAAAGGGAACGGGCTTTGGACTCTGGCTACACCTTC. The V and J genes are TRBV4-3 and TRBJ1-2; D not resolved. CDR1 and CDR2 from the germline V gene are LGHNA and YSLEER. The CDR3 has 17 residues. The V end was cut by 0 bases, the J end by 7 bases, with 21 bases between.

This clone is a singleton in its sample. This chain links TRBV28 with TRBJ1-2, with 9 nucleotides matching TRBD1. The CDR3 runs 16 residues. With 1 base clipped from V and 8 bases from J, the junction kept 11 bases outside the gene matches. Germline CDR1 MDHEN, CDR2 SYDVKM. CDR3 residues: CASSLLPGQGASGYTF. As DNA, the CDR3 is TGTGCCAGCAGTTTATTACCGGGACAGGGTGCGTCGGGCTACACCTTC.

V gene TRBV6-5 combines with J gene TRBJ1-2; D unresolved. The length of the CDR3 is 13 residues. Germline lookup yields CDR1 MNHEY and CDR2 SVGAGI. V shed 7 bases and J shed 4 bases, with 13 bases lying between them. The CDR3 DNA follows: TGTGCCAGCACGCCGGACGGCATCTATGGCTACACCTTC. It is translated as CASTPDGIYGYTF.

This chain links TRBV15 with TRBJ1-1; weak D call: TRBD1 (5 bases). The germline V and J ends were trimmed by 2 bases and 10 bases, with 23 bases remaining between them. This CDR3 contains 16 residues. Germline lookup yields CDR1 LNHNV and CDR2 YYDKDF (reference sequence). The CDR3 coding sequence is TGTGCCACCAGCAGACCCACACAGGACATCATTGAAGGAGCTTTCTTT. It encodes CATSRPTQDIIEGAFF.

This clone appeared a few times. This chain connects TRBV7-9 to TRBJ1-2; 7 bases match TRBD1. V shed 5 bases, J shed 7 bases, and the junction held 4 bases outside the gene matches. Germline V gene sequence: CDR1 SEHNR, CDR2 FQNEAQ (reference sequence). CDR3 length: 12 amino acids. As DNA, the CDR3 is TGTGCCAGCAGCCGACAGGGATCTGGCTACACCTTC. This sequence encodes CASSRQGSGYTF.

J is TRBJ1-3 and V is TRBV19; 9 bases agree with TRBD1. Germline CDR1 reads LNHDA; CDR2 reads SQIVND (reference sequence). The CDR3 sequence is 17 residues long. The trim removed 4 bases at V and 2 bases at J, leaving 9 bases unmatched. DNA of the CDR3: TGTGCCAGTAGTACGTCCGGGACAGGGAAAGCTGGAAACACCATATATTTT. It translates to CASSTSGTGKAGNTIYF.

The DNA of the CDR3 is TGTGCCATCAGCAAACAGGACTTCCCTGGAAACACCATATATTTT. It specifies CAISKQDFPGNTIYF. V and J are TRBV10-3 and TRBJ1-3, with D perhaps matching TRBD1 (5 bases). Trimming took 6 bases from V and 2 from J, leaving 14 bases between them. CDR1 and CDR2 (germline): ENHRY, SYGVKD. The CDR3 is 15 residues long.

The chain carries TRBV27 and TRBJ2-7, with 8 bases lining up with TRBD1. The length of the CDR3 is 15 residues. The germline V gene encodes CDR1 MNHEY and CDR2 SMNVEV (reference sequence). The trim removed 6 bases at V and 0 bases at J, leaving 7 bases unmatched. The CDR3 region is CASSPRDRSSYEQYF. CDR3 in DNA: TGTGCCAGCAGCCCACGGGACAGGAGCTCCTACGAGCAGTACTTC.

This clone was found once. The chain carries TRBV2 and TRBJ2-7, with D unresolved. This CDR3 is 15 amino acids long. Per the germline V gene, CDR1 is SNHLY and CDR2 is FYNNEI. Trimming cost V 4 bases and J 0 bases, with 13 bases left between them. The CDR3 sequence: CASSGPSVNSYEQYF. The CDR3 coding sequence is TGTGCCAGCAGTGGGCCCAGCGTCAACTCCTACGAGCAGTACTTC. The full variable domain, its missing parts supplied by reference TRBV2 and TRBJ2-7, is EPEVTQTPSHQVTQMGQEVILRCVPISNHLYFYWYRQILGQKVEFLVSFYNNEISEKSEIFDDQFSVERPDGSNFTLKIRSTKLEDSAMYFCASSGPSVNSYEQYFGPGTRLTVT.